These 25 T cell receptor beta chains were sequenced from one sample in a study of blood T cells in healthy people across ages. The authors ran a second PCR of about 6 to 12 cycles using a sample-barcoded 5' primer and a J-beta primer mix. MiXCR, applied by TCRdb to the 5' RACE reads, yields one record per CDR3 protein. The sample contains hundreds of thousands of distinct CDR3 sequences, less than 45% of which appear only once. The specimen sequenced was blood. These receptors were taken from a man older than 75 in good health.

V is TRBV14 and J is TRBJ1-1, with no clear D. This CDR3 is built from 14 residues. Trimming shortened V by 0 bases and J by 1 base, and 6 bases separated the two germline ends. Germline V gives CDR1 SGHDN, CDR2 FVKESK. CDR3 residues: CASSQELRNTEAFF. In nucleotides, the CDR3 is TGTGCCAGCAGCCAAGAGTTGAGGAACACTGAAGCTTTCTTT.

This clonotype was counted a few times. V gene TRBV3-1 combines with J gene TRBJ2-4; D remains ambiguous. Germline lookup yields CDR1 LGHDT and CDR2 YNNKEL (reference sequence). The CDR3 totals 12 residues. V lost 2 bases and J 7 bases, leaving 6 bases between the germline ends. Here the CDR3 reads CASSQSVNIQYF. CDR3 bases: TGTGCCAGCAGCCAAAGCGTTAACATTCAGTACTTC.

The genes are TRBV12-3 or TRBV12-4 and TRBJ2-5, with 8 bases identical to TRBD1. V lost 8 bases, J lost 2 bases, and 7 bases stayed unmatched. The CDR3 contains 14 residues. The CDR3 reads CASGGQETQETQYF. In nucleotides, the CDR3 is TGTGCCAGCGGGGGACAGGAGACACAAGAGACCCAGTACTTC.

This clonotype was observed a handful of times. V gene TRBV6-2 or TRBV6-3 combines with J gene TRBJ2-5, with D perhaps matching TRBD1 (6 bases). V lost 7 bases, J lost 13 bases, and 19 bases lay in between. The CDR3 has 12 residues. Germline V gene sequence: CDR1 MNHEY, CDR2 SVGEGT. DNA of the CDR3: TGTGCCAGCATCGGTTTAGGGGACATGTGGTACTTC. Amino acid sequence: CASIGLGDMWYF.

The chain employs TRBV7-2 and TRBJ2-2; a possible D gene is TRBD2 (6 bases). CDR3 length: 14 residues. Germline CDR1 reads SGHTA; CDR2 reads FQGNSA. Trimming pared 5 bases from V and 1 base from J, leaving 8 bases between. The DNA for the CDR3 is TGTGCCAGCAGCGGGACTGAGAACACCGGGGAGCTGTTTTTT. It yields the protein CASSGTENTGELFF.

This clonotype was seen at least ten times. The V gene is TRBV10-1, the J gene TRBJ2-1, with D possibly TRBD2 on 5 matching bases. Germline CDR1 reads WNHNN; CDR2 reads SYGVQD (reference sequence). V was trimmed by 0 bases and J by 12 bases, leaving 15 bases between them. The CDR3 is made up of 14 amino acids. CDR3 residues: CASSESGANGGQFF. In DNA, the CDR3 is TGCGCCAGCAGTGAGTCGGGAGCGAATGGCGGGCAGTTCTTC.

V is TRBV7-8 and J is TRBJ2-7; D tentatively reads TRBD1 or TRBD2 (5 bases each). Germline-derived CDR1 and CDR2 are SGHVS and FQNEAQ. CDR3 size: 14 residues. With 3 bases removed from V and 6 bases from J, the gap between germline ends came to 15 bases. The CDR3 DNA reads TGTGCCAGCAGCTTGGGACCCGAAGCGCGCGAGCAGTACTTC. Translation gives CASSLGPEAREQYF.

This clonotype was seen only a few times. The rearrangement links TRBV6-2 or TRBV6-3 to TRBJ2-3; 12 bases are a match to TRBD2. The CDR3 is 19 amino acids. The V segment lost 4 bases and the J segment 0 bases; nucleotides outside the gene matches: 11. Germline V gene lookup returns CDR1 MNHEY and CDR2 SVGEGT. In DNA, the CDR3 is TGTGCCAGCAGTTGGACGACTAGCGGGAGCCGACCAAGCACAGATACGCAGTATTTT. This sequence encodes CASSWTTSGSRPSTDTQYF.

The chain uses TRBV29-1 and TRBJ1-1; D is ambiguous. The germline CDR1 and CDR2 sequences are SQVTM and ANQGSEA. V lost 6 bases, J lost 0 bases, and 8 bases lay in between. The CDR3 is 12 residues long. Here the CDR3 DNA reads TGCAGCGTCGCCCACATGAACACTGAAGCTTTCTTT. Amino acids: CSVAHMNTEAFF.

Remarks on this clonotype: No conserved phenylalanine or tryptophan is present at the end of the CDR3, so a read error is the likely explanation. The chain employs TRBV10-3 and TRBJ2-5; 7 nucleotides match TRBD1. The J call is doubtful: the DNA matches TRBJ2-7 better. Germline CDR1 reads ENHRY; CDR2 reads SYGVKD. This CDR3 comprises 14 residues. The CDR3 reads CAIRATGADNEQYI. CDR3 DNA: TGTGCCATCAGGGCCACAGGGGCGGATAACGAGCAGTACATC.

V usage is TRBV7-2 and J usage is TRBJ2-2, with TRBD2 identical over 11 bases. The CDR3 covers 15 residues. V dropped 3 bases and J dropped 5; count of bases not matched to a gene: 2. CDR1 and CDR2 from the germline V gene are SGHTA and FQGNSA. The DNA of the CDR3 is TGTGCCAGCAGCTTCCGGACTAGCGGGACCGGGGAGCTGTTTTTT. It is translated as CASSFRTSGTGELFF.

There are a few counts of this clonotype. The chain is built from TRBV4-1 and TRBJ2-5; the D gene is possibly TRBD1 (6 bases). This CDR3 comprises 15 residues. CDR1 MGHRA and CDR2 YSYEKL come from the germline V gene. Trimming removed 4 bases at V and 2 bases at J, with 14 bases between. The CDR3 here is CASSRPGQPQETQYF. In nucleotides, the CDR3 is TGCGCCAGCAGCCGTCCTGGACAGCCTCAAGAGACCCAGTACTTC.

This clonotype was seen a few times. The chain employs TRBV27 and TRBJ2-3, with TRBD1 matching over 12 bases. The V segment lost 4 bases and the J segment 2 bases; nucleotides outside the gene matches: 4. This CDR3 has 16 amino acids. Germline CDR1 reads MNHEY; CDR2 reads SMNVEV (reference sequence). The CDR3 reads CASSSPGQGATDTQYF. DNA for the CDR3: TGTGCCAGCAGTTCACCGGGACAGGGGGCCACAGATACGCAGTATTTT.

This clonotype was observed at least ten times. The chain's CDR3 is CSTRQGPNSPLHF. The DNA for the CDR3 is TGCAGCACCCGACAGGGGCCTAATTCACCCCTCCACTTT. The V gene is TRBV29-1, the J gene TRBJ1-6, with 8 bases fitting TRBD1. Germline V CDR1 and CDR2: SQVTM, ANQGSEA. Trimming removed 8 bases from V and 6 bases from J; junction bases left unmatched: 6. This CDR3 is 13 amino acids long. The complete variable domain, with remaining parts taken from reference TRBV29-1 and TRBJ1-6, reads SAVISQKPSRDICQRGTSLTIQCQVDSQVTMMFWYRQQPGQSLTLIATANQGSEATYESGFVIDKFPISRPNLTFSTLTVSNMSPEDSSIYLCSTRQGPNSPLHFGNGTRLTVT.

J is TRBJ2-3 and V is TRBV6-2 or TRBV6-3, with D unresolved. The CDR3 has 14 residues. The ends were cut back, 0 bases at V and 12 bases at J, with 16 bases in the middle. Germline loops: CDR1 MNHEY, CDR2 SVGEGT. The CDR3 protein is CASSYSQVLQLQYF. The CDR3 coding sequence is TGTGCCAGCAGTTACTCTCAGGTCCTGCAACTTCAGTATTTT.

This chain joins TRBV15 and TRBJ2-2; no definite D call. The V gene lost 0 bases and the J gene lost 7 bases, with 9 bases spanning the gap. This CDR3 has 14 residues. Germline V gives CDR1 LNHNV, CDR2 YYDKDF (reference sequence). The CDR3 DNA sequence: TGTGCCACCAGCAGAGATACGGGCGGCGGGGAGCTGTTTTTT. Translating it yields CATSRDTGGGELFF.

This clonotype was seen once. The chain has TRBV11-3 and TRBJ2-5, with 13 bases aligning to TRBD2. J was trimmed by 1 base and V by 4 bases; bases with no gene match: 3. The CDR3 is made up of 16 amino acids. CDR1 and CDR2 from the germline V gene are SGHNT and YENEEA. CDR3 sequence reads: CASSSGTSGTQETQYF. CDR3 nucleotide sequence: TGTGCCAGCAGCTCCGGGACTAGCGGGACCCAAGAGACCCAGTACTTC.

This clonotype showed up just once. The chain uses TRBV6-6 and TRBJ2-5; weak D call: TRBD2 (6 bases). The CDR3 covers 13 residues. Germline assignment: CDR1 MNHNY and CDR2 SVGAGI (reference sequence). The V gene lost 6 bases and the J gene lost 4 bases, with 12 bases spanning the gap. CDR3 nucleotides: TGTGCCAGCAGCACTAGCTACCCAGAGACCCAGTACTTC. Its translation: CASSTSYPETQYF.

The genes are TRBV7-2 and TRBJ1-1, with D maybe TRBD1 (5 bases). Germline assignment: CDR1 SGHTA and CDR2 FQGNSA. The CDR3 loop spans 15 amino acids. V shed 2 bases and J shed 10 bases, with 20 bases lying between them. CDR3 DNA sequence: TGTGCCAGCAGCTTATTGAGCAGGGCTTTCTCAGGAGCTTTCTTT. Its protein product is CASSLLSRAFSGAFF.

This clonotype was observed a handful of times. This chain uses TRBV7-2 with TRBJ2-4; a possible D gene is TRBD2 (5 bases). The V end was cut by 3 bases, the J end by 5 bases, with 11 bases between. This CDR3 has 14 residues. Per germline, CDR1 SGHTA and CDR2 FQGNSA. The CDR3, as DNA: TGTGCCAGCAGCTTTGCGGGCAGTGAAAACATTCAGTACTTC. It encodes CASSFAGSENIQYF.

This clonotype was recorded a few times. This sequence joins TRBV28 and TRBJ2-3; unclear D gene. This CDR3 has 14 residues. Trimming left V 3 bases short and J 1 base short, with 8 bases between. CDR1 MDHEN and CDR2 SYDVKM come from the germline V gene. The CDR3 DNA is TGTGCCAGCAGTTTCGGGTCTCGCACAGATACGCAGTATTTT. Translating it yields CASSFGSRTDTQYF.

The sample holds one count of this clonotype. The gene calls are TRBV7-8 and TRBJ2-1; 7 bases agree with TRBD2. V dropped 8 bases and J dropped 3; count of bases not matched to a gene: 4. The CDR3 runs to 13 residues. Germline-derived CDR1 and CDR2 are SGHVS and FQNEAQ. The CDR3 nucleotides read TGTGCCAGCCTAGCGGATAACTACAATGAGCAGTTCTTC. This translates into CASLADNYNEQFF.

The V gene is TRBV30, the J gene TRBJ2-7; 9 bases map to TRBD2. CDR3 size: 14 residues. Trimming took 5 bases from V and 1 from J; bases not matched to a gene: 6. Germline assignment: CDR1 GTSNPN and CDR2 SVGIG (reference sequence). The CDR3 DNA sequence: TGTGCCTGGCGCCTAGCGGGAATGTCCTACGAGCAGTACTTC. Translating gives CAWRLAGMSYEQYF.

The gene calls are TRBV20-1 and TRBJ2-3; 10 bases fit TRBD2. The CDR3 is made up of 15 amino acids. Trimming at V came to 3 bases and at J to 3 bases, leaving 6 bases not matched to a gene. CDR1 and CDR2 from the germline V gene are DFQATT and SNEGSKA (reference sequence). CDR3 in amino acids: CSASLAGARTDTQYF. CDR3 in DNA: TGCAGTGCTAGTCTAGCGGGGGCTCGGACAGATACGCAGTATTTT.

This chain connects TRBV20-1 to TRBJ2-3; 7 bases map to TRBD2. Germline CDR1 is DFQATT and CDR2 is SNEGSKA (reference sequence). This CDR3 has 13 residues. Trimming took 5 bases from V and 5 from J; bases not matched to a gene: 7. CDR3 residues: CSAGSGVRDTQYF. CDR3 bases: TGCAGTGCTGGGAGCGGGGTCAGAGATACGCAGTATTTT.